These T cell receptor beta chains were read from a single sample in a study of blood T cell repertoires in COVID-19. Only in-frame clones appear in the TCRdb table, and some are missing; sequencing was by immunoSEQ multiplex PCR. The table shows 40,000 to 50,000 clones, with more than 75% occurring only once. Source material: peripheral blood. These TCRs come from a human donor in a cohort sampled during active COVID-19. CDR3s include the opening cysteine and the closing phenylalanine or tryptophan. The D gene is left open where the match is weak. Rows give clone size only sometimes, using once, few, many, or a class for an expanded clone.

TRBV12-5,NA,NA,TRBJ2-1,TGTGCTAGTGGTTTGGTACTCTGGACAGTCCTTTACAATGAGCAGTTCTTC,CASGLVLWTVLYNEQFF
TRBV3-1/TRBV3-2,TRBD1,NA,TRBJ1-5,TGTGCCAGCAGCCAAAATCGCCCGACAGGGGCTTCCTCTAGCAATCAGCCCCAGCATTTT,CASSQNRPTGASSSNQPQHF
TRBV28,NA,NA,TRBJ1-2,TGTGCCAGCAGTTTAAGGGTCCGGGTTAGAGGGTATGGCTACACCTTC,CASSLRVRVRGYGYTF
TRBV24-1,NA,few,TRBJ2-2,TGTGCCACCAGTGATCCAAACAGGGATACCGGGGAGCTGTTTTTT,CATSDPNRDTGELFF
TRBV19,TRBD1,once,TRBJ2-1,TGTGCCAGTAGGAGGACCCCCGACAGGGCCTACAATGAGCAGTTCTTC,CASRRTPDRAYNEQFF
TRBV10-3,TRBD1,NA,TRBJ2-3,TGTGCCATGGGGGCAGGGGGCGCAGATACGCAGTATTTT,CAMGAGGADTQYF
TRBV5-4,TRBD1,NA,TRBJ2-3,TGTGCCAGCAGCCAGACAGGGCTACAAACAGATACGCAGTATTTT,CASSQTGLQTDTQYF
TRBV12-5,TRBD2,NA,TRBJ2-1,TGTGCTAGTGGTTTGGTACAGGGACTAGCGGGAGGACTCTCCTACAATGAGCAGTTCTTC,CASGLVQGLAGGLSYNEQFF
TRBV24-1,NA,NA,TRBJ1-4,TGTGCCACCAGTGATTCCGGGGGAGCTCTTAAGGCTAATGAAAAACTGTTTTTT,CATSDSGGALKANEKLFF
TRBV7-3,TRBD2,NA,TRBJ2-5,TGTGCCAGCAGCCCTGGGAGGGGACAAGAGACCCAGTACTTC,CASSPGRGQETQYF
TRBV5-8,TRBD2,NA,TRBJ2-1,TGTGCCAGCAGCTTGGGGACTAGCGGGAGCTACAATGAGCAGTTCTTC,CASSLGTSGSYNEQFF
TRBV28,NA,NA,TRBJ2-2,TGTGCCAGCAGTTTACTACTAGCCACCGGGGAGCTGTTTTTT,CASSLLLATGELFF
TRBV27,NA,NA,TRBJ1-5,TGTGCCAGTAAAAGGGGGAATCAGCCCCAGCATTTT,CASKRGNQPQHF
TRBV14,TRBD2,NA,TRBJ2-7,TGTGCCAGCAGCCATCCCCTAGCGGGAGACTACGAGCAGTACTTC,CASSHPLAGDYEQYF
TRBV5-4,NA,NA,TRBJ2-2,TGTGCCAGCAGCAAAGACAGCACCGGGGAGCTGTTTTTT,CASSKDSTGELFF
TRBV6-6,TRBD1,NA,TRBJ2-7,TGTGCCAGCAGTTACCTGGACAGGGGGCAAGAGCAGTACTTC,CASSYLDRGQEQYF
TRBV2,NA,NA,TRBJ2-3,TGTGCCACCGAGCTTCTCGGGATACGGCAGTATTTT,CATELLGIRQYF
TRBV7-2,TRBD1,NA,TRBJ1-2,TGTGCCAGCAGCCCGGGACAGTACTATGGCTACACCTTC,CASSPGQYYGYTF
TRBV7-3,NA,NA,TRBJ2-7,TGTGCCAGCAGCTTAGATTCGGGTATCCCCAGCGAGCAGTACTTC,CASSLDSGIPSEQYF
TRBV11-3,TRBD2,NA,TRBJ2-3,TGTGCCAGCAGCTTCGACCGACTAGCGGGAGGAGGTACGCAGTATTTT,CASSFDRLAGGGTQYF
TRBV7-9,NA,NA,TRBJ2-3,TGTGCCAGCACCGGGCAGGCGCAGTATTTT,CASTGQAQYF
TRBV5-4,NA,NA,TRBJ2-2,TGTGCCAGCAGCTTGGAGCTAGCGACCTCGGGCACCGGGGAGCTGTTTTTT,CASSLELATSGTGELFF
TRBV20-1,TRBD2,NA,TRBJ2-7,TGCAGTGCTAGTAGACGGGAGGGCCGTAACGAGCAGTACTTC,CSASRREGRNEQYF
TRBV6-1,NA,NA,TRBJ1-3,TGTGCCAGCAGTGACGGGGTTCACTCTGGAAACACCATATATTTT,CASSDGVHSGNTIYF
TRBV11-2,TRBD2,once,TRBJ2-7,TGTGCCAGCAGCTTGAGGACTAGCGGGTCCGGCGAGCAGTACTTC,CASSLRTSGSGEQYF
TRBV7-9,TRBD1,NA,TRBJ2-3,TGTGCCAGCAGCCCGGCTTGGGGTGGACAGGGCACAGATACGCAGTATTTT,CASSPAWGGQGTDTQYF
TRBV5-1,NA,NA,TRBJ2-1,TGCGCCAGCAGCTTGGCCGGCAGGGTGTCCTACAATGAGCAGTTCTTC,CASSLAGRVSYNEQFF
TRBV9,TRBD1,NA,TRBJ2-6,TGTGCCAGCAGCCCGAGTCAGGACAGGGTCTCTGGGGCCAACGTCCTGACTTTC,CASSPSQDRVSGANVLTF
TRBV11-2,TRBD2,NA,TRBJ2-1,TGTGCCAGCAGCTTAGGGGCGGGAGGGCCCTCGTATGAGCAGTTCTTC,CASSLGAGGPSYEQFF
TRBV7-9,NA,NA,TRBJ1-6,TGTGCCAGCAGCTTTCCAGACGGGAATTCACCCCTCCACTTT,CASSFPDGNSPLHF
TRBV18,TRBD2,NA,TRBJ2-7,TGTGCCAGCTCACCACCTACTAGCGGGTTGCAGTACTTC,CASSPPTSGLQYF
TRBV3-1/TRBV3-2,NA,NA,TRBJ1-4,TGTGCCAGCAGCCAACAATCAGGAAACAGAAGACTGTTTTTT,CASSQQSGNRRLFF
TRBV7-6,TRBD2,NA,TRBJ2-3,TGTGCCAGCAGCTTAGCTAGCGGGAGGGGAGATACGCAGTATTTT,CASSLASGRGDTQYF
TRBV5-6,TRBD1,few,TRBJ1-2,TGTGCCAGCAGCTCCGGGACAGGGGGCTATGGCTACACCTTC,CASSSGTGGYGYTF
TRBV6-6,TRBD1,NA,TRBJ2-1,TGTGCCAGCAGTTGGCCGGGACAGACCGTAGATGAGCAGTTCTTC,CASSWPGQTVDEQFF
TRBV5-6,TRBD1,NA,TRBJ2-7,TGTGCCAGCAGCGGGGACAGGGTCTCCTACGAGCAGTACTTC,CASSGDRVSYEQYF
TRBV2,TRBD1,NA,TRBJ2-2,TGTGCCAGCAGCCTTCAGGGGGTCAACACCGGGGAGCTGTTTTTT,CASSLQGVNTGELFF
TRBV27,NA,NA,TRBJ2-2,TGTGCCAGCAGACCTGTAGGGGCAGGGGAGAACACCGGGGAGCTGTTTTTT,CASRPVGAGENTGELFF
TRBV9,NA,few,TRBJ1-1,TGTGCCAGCAGCGTAGCTGGCCGCACTGAAGCTTTCTTT,CASSVAGRTEAFF
TRBV30,NA,NA,TRBJ2-5,TGTGCCTGGAGTGTTCCTACAGGCCAAGAGACCCAGTACTTC,CAWSVPTGQETQYF
TRBV27,NA,NA,TRBJ2-7,TGTGCCAGCTCTCTAAAGGGCGGCGGGACCTACGAGCAGTACTTC,CASSLKGGGTYEQYF
TRBV6-4,NA,NA,TRBJ1-5,TGTGCCAGCAGTGCCGAGGCGGAGCAGCCCCAGCATTTT,CASSAEAEQPQHF
TRBV9,TRBD1,NA,TRBJ2-3,TGTGCCAGCAGCGTAAGAGGGACAGGGGAAGATACGCAGTATTTT,CASSVRGTGEDTQYF
TRBV28,NA,NA,TRBJ1-2,TGTGCCAGCACCCCATTGGCGGAGGGTAATGGCTACACCTTC,CASTPLAEGNGYTF
TRBV9,NA,NA,TRBJ2-5,TGTGCCAGCAGCGTTTCCGAGGCCCAAGAGACCCAGTACTTC,CASSVSEAQETQYF